The 32 T cell receptor beta chains reported below all come from one sample, sequenced in a study of blood T cell repertoires in COVID-19. Generated by immunoSEQ multiplex PCR, the TCRdb table keeps only in-frame clones and is missing some. The repertoire consists of under 95,000 clones, with over 80% occurring once and the leading ten covering just under 4%. Specimen: peripheral blood. The origin of the receptors is a woman in her 50s in a cohort sampled during active COVID-19.

This clone was found many times. This sequence joins TRBV6-5 and TRBJ1-5; TRBD1 aligns across 7 bases. V gave up 8 bases and J gave up 4 bases; unmatched junction bases: 5. The CDR3 extends over 13 amino acids. Germline V gene data show CDR1 as MNHEY and CDR2 as SVGAGI. The CDR3 region has the DNA TGTGCCAGCTCGGGACAGCAAAATCAGCCCCAGCATTTT. It codes for CASSGQQNQPQHF.

The V call is TRBV21-1, the J call TRBJ2-2; TRBD2 is the table's D call, not checked against the DNA. TRBV21-1 is an annotated pseudogene. CDR3 length: 15 amino acids. The CDR3 bases are TGTGCCAGCAGCAAAGGGAGAAGGTCCACCGGGGAGCTGTTTTTT. Its protein is CASSKGRRSTGELFF.

The rearrangement uses TRBV5-1 and TRBJ1-4; D gene unclear. Germline V lookup: CDR1 SGHRS, CDR2 YFSETQ. The V end was cut by 5 bases, the J end by 8 bases, with 13 bases between. The CDR3 is 13 amino acids. The chain's CDR3 is CASRSGLGEKLFF. DNA for the CDR3: TGCGCCAGCAGATCTGGGCTGGGCGAAAAACTGTTTTTT.

This chain links TRBV21-1 with TRBJ2-7; the tabulated D call, TRBD2, remains unverified against the DNA. TRBV21-1 is a known pseudogene. The CDR3 consists of 14 residues. The CDR3 sequence: CASSKLAGPYEQYF. In DNA form, the CDR3 reads TGTGCCAGCAGCAAATTAGCGGGGCCCTACGAGCAGTACTTC.

The rearrangement joins TRBV6-2 or TRBV6-3 to TRBJ1-1; D unresolved. CDR1 MNHEY and CDR2 SVGEGT come from the germline V gene. Trimming removed 7 bases at V and 0 bases at J, with 9 bases between. The CDR3 runs 13 residues. DNA for the CDR3: TGTGCCAGCACCCCACACCTGAACACTGAAGCTTTCTTT. This translates into CASTPHLNTEAFF.

V and J are TRBV5-5 and TRBJ1-6; D is unresolved. The V and J ends lost 0 bases and 9 bases respectively, with 13 bases between them. The CDR3 is made up of 15 amino acids. The germline gives CDR1 SGHKS, CDR2 YYEKEE (reference sequence). For the CDR3, the DNA is TGTGCCAGCAGCTTGGTTGGGCAGGATCGTTCACCCCTCCACTTT. It is translated as CASSLVGQDRSPLHF.

The rearrangement links TRBV5-1 to TRBJ1-4; D not certain. Per germline, CDR1 SGHRS and CDR2 YFSETQ. The CDR3 covers 15 residues. V lost 0 bases and J lost 5, with 11 bases in between. CDR3 DNA sequence: TGCGCCAGCAGCTTGGGTAGCGCGGGAAATGAAAAACTGTTTTTT. Protein: CASSLGSAGNEKLFF.

This clone was seen a single time. The chain carries TRBV7-8 and TRBJ2-7; TRBD1 aligns across 10 bases. The V gene's germline CDR1 is SGHVS and CDR2 FQNEAQ. CDR3 length equals 18 residues. Trimming removed 3 bases from V and 1 base from J; junction bases left unmatched: 12. CDR3 in amino acids: CASSFMSGTGVESYEQYF. CDR3 sequence (DNA): TGTGCCAGCAGCTTCATGTCTGGGACAGGGGTAGAATCCTACGAGCAGTACTTC.

This chain links TRBV9 with TRBJ2-4; possibly TRBD1 for D (6 bases). The germline gives CDR1 SGDLS, CDR2 YYNGEE. V was trimmed by 0 bases and J by 6 bases, leaving 13 bases between them. The CDR3 is 15 residues long. The CDR3 sequence is CASSVGLGRGNIQYF. Written as DNA, the CDR3 is TGTGCCAGCAGCGTAGGGTTGGGCAGGGGAAACATTCAGTACTTC.

The chain has TRBV27 and TRBJ1-1; 8 nucleotides align to TRBD1. Germline V gene sequence: CDR1 MNHEY, CDR2 SMNVEV (reference sequence). The CDR3 is 14 amino acids. The trim removed 6 bases at V and 5 bases at J, leaving 8 bases unmatched. CDR3 amino acids: CASRTGQVSTEAFF. The CDR3 nucleotides are TGTGCCAGCAGAACGGGACAGGTTTCTACTGAAGCTTTCTTT.

This clone was seen only once. The chain joins TRBV3-1 (or the pseudogene TRBV3-2) to TRBJ2-7, with a possible D match to TRBD2 (6 bases). V lost 3 bases and J 12 bases, leaving 18 bases between the germline ends. Germline V gives CDR1 LGHDT, CDR2 YNNKEL (reference sequence). CDR3 length: 13 residues. This CDR3 reads CASSQGLPGLRYF. CDR3 in DNA: TGTGCCAGCAGCCAGGGTCTTCCGGGACTGCGGTACTTC.

The V call is TRBV19, the J call TRBJ1-6; TRBD1 is a possible D gene (5 bases). Trimming removed 7 bases at V and 4 bases at J, with 11 bases between. The CDR3 contains 14 residues. Germline CDR1 is LNHDA and CDR2 is SQIVND (reference sequence). CDR3 in DNA: TGTGCCAGTACCCAGGGTTTGTATAATTCACCCCTCCACTTT. Translated: CASTQGLYNSPLHF.

The chain is built from TRBV19 and TRBJ1-6, with TRBD1 matching over 8 bases. Germline V gene sequence: CDR1 LNHDA, CDR2 SQIVND (reference sequence). V was pared by 4 bases and J by 14 bases, with 10 bases of the junction left unmatched. The CDR3 has 14 amino acids. This CDR3 reads CASSTGGPDTALHF. Written as DNA, the CDR3 is TGTGCCAGTAGTACAGGGGGCCCAGATACGGCCCTCCACTTT. Using reference TRBV19 and TRBJ1-6 for the parts outside the CDR3, the full variable domain is DGGITQSPKYLFRKEGQNVTLSCEQNLNHDAMYWYRQDPGQGLRLIYYSQIVNDFQKGDIAEGYSVSREKKESFPLTVTSAQKNPTAFYLCASSTGGPDTALHFGNGTRLTVT.

This chain joins TRBV5-1 and TRBJ2-5; D may be TRBD1 (6 bases). Trimming stripped 0 bases from V and 5 bases from J, with 14 bases between. This CDR3 has 15 amino acids. Germline CDR1 reads SGHRS; CDR2 reads YFSETQ. The CDR3 nucleotides read TGCGCCAGCAGCTTGGACAGGGTGGGAATGGAGACCCAGTACTTC. It encodes CASSLDRVGMETQYF.

The chain employs TRBV24-1 and TRBJ2-2; tentative D call: TRBD1 (6 bases). There are 16 residues in the CDR3. Trimming removed 3 bases from V and 2 bases from J, with 12 bases in between. Germline V gene data show CDR1 as KGHDR and CDR2 as SFDVKD. The CDR3 loop reads CATSDGGRANTGELFF. In nucleotides, the CDR3 is TGTGCCACCAGTGATGGGGGCAGGGCCAACACCGGGGAGCTGTTTTTT.

The chain is built from TRBV15 and TRBJ2-3, with D possibly matching TRBD2 (6 bases). The CDR3 totals 16 residues. CDR1 is LNHNV and CDR2 is YYDKDF in the germline V gene (reference sequence). With 0 bases removed from V and 0 bases from J, the gap between germline ends came to 10 bases. CDR3 residues: CATSRDSGTSTDTQYF. The CDR3 DNA reads as TGTGCCACCAGCAGAGATTCCGGGACTAGCACAGATACGCAGTATTTT.

This chain connects TRBV5-1 to TRBJ2-7; TRBD1 matches at 9 bases. With 4 bases clipped from V and 3 bases from J, the junction kept 5 bases outside the gene matches. Germline V CDR1 and CDR2: SGHRS, YFSETQ. CDR3 length equals 14 residues. The CDR3 nucleotides read TGCGCCAGCAGCCTTGAGGGACAGGGCTACGAGCAGTACTTC. Translating gives CASSLEGQGYEQYF.

The sample holds one count of this clone. This chain joins TRBV13 and TRBJ2-3; D might be TRBD2 (5 bases). This CDR3 region has 15 residues. V was shortened by 5 bases and J by 4 bases, with 16 bases between the two germline ends. Germline CDR1 reads PRHDT; CDR2 reads FYEKMQ (reference sequence). CDR3 sequence (DNA): TGTGCCAGCAGCCCGTTGCCGGGAAGTTCAGATACGCAGTATTTT. Protein product: CASSPLPGSSDTQYF.

This chain links TRBV30 with TRBJ1-3; possible D gene TRBD1, 6 bases. The CDR3 spans 14 residues. Germline values: CDR1 GTSNPN, CDR2 SVGIG (reference sequence). V was shortened by 3 bases and J by 0 bases, with 9 bases between the two germline ends. For the CDR3, the DNA is TGTGCCTGGAGACGGACAGACTCTGGAAACACCATATATTTT. It encodes CAWRRTDSGNTIYF. Variable domain in full (rest from reference TRBV30 and TRBJ1-3): SQTIHQWPATLVQPVGSPLSLECTVEGTSNPNLYWYRQAAGRGLQLLFYSVGIGQISSEVPQNLSASRPQDRQFILSSKKLLLSDSGFYLCAWRRTDSGNTIYFGEGSWLTVV.

This clone was picked up one time. V usage is TRBV24-1 and J usage is TRBJ2-3; weak D call: TRBD2 (6 bases). Germline CDR1 KGHDR, CDR2 SFDVKD. The CDR3 spans 15 residues. Trimming removed 3 bases at V and 6 bases at J, with 15 bases between. In DNA, the CDR3 is TGTGCCACCAGTGATCCGGCCCGGGGGACTGATACGCAGTATTTT. It yields the protein CATSDPARGTDTQYF.

The chain uses TRBV5-1 and TRBJ1-1; 7 bases are shared with TRBD1. Germline trimming cut 0 bases from V and 1 base from J; bases unmatched to any gene: 3. Germline V gene sequence: CDR1 SGHRS, CDR2 YFSETQ. The CDR3 is 15 amino acids. The chain's CDR3 is CASSLGQGRNTEAFF. The CDR3 nucleotides read TGCGCCAGCAGCTTGGGACAGGGAAGGAACACTGAAGCTTTCTTT. Together with reference TRBV5-1 and TRBJ1-1, the CDR3 gives the full variable domain: KAGVTQTPRYLIKTRGQQVTLSCSPISGHRSVSWYQQTPGQGLQFLFEYFSETQRNKGNFPGRFSGRQFSNSRSEMNVSTLELGDSALYLCASSLGQGRNTEAFFGQGTRLTVV.

The chain uses TRBV7-9 and TRBJ1-2; 7 nucleotides align to TRBD1. The CDR3 loop spans 13 amino acids. The V gene end was trimmed by 4 bases and the J gene end by 7 bases; junction bases not matched to a gene: 6. Germline V gene data show CDR1 as SEHNR and CDR2 as FQNEAQ (reference sequence). CDR3 DNA sequence: TGTGCCAGCAGCTCGGGACAGTCGCGTGGCTACACCTTC. Translation: CASSSGQSRGYTF. The full variable domain, in which reference TRBV7-9 and TRBJ1-2 provide the parts outside the CDR3, is DTGVSQNPRHKITKRGQNVTFRCDPISEHNRLYWYRQTLGQGPEFLTYFQNEAQLEKSRLLSDRFSAERPKGSFSTLEIQRTEQGDSAMYLCASSSGQSRGYTFGSGTRLTVV.

The chain joins TRBV27 to TRBJ1-6; D uncertain. Trimming shortened V by 1 base and J by 9 bases, and 13 bases separated the two germline ends. There are 15 residues in the CDR3. The germline CDR1 and CDR2 sequences are MNHEY and SMNVEV (reference sequence). CDR3: CASSLLSSGSSPLHF. The DNA for the CDR3 is TGTGCCAGCAGTTTATTAAGTTCCGGGAGTTCACCCCTCCACTTT.

This clone has a single count. This chain connects TRBV27 to TRBJ2-1; TRBD1 matches at 11 bases. This CDR3 has 17 residues. J gave up 6 bases and V 4 bases, and 11 bases lay outside the gene matches. In germline, CDR1 is MNHEY, CDR2 SMNVEV (reference sequence). The CDR3 DNA is TGTGCCAGCAGTTCGCAGATATTGGACAGGGGGCTCAATGAGCAGTTCTTC. This sequence encodes CASSSQILDRGLNEQFF.

J is TRBJ1-1 and V is TRBV5-6; no firm D call. This CDR3 has 18 residues. The V gene lost 0 bases and the J gene lost 1 base, with 19 bases spanning the gap. Germline V gene lookup returns CDR1 SGHDT and CDR2 YYEEEE. The CDR3 here is CASSLAQGWRDRNTEAFF. The CDR3 DNA follows: TGTGCCAGCAGCTTGGCGCAAGGATGGAGGGATCGGAACACTGAAGCTTTCTTT. The complete variable domain, with remaining parts taken from reference TRBV5-6 and TRBJ1-1, reads DAGVTQSPTHLIKTRGQQVTLRCSPKSGHDTVSWYQQALGQGPQFIFQYYEEEERQRGNFPDRFSGHQFPNYSSELNVNALLLGDSALYLCASSLAQGWRDRNTEAFFGQGTRLTVV.

The V call is TRBV15, the J call TRBJ2-7; 8 bases fit TRBD1. V lost 0 bases to trimming and J lost 6 bases; unmatched junction nucleotides: 4. CDR1 is LNHNV and CDR2 is YYDKDF in the germline V gene (reference sequence). The CDR3 is 14 amino acids. The CDR3 loop reads CATSRDRGHGEQYF. The CDR3 DNA reads TGTGCCACCAGCAGAGACAGGGGGCATGGCGAGCAGTACTTC.

As regards this clone: Its ends do not fully match the called genes, so a read error is possible. In nucleotides, the CDR3 is TGTGCTAGCAGCCCAGGACTAGCGGGGGATACGCAGTATTTT. Translation gives CASSPGLAGDTQYF. The V gene is TRBV7-7, the J gene TRBJ2-3, with 12 bases fitting TRBD2. Per germline, CDR1 SSHAT and CDR2 FNYEAQ (reference sequence). This CDR3 region has 14 residues.

This rearrangement joins TRBV7-8 to TRBJ1-1; TRBD1 aligns across 7 bases. J gave up 4 bases and V 4 bases, and 6 bases lay outside the gene matches. Germline CDR1 SGHVS, CDR2 FQNEAQ. CDR3 size: 14 residues. The CDR3, as DNA: TGTGCCAGCAGCTACGTGACAGGGAGCACTGAAGCTTTCTTT. Its translation: CASSYVTGSTEAFF.

The chain combines TRBV29-1 with TRBJ2-1; 9 nucleotides agree with TRBD2. CDR3 length: 16 amino acids. The trim removed 1 base at V and 2 bases at J, leaving 6 bases unmatched. Per the germline V gene, CDR1 is SQVTM and CDR2 is ANQGSEA. The CDR3 region is CSVEGPRGRAYNEQFF. In DNA form, the CDR3 reads TGCAGCGTTGAAGGTCCCCGCGGGAGGGCCTACAATGAGCAGTTCTTC.

The chain combines TRBV5-1 with TRBJ1-6, with no clear D. CDR1 and CDR2 from the germline V gene are SGHRS and YFSETQ. The CDR3 sequence is 15 residues long. The V end lost 5 bases, the J end lost 8 bases, and 17 bases lay between the germline ends. The CDR3 nucleotides are TGCGCCAGCAGTGAGCTATGGGGAGGCGATTCACCCCTCCACTTT. It is translated as CASSELWGGDSPLHF.

The chain links TRBV28 to TRBJ2-7, with TRBD2 matching over 9 bases. The CDR3 spans 15 residues. CDR1 MDHEN and CDR2 SYDVKM come from the germline V gene. J was trimmed by 4 bases and V by 2 bases; bases with no gene match: 6. The CDR3, as DNA: TGTGCCAGCAGTTTAAGCCTAGCGGGAAAGTACGAGCAGTACTTC. This translates into CASSLSLAGKYEQYF.

The rearrangement uses TRBV3-1 (or the pseudogene TRBV3-2) and TRBJ2-5; 7 bases are a match to TRBD2. V was clipped by 2 bases and J by 5 bases; unmatched bases: 5. The CDR3 totals 14 residues. CDR1 and CDR2 (germline): LGHDT, YNNKEL (reference sequence). The CDR3 spells CASSQSLGGETQYF. CDR3 bases: TGTGCCAGCAGCCAATCACTCGGGGGGGAGACCCAGTACTTC.